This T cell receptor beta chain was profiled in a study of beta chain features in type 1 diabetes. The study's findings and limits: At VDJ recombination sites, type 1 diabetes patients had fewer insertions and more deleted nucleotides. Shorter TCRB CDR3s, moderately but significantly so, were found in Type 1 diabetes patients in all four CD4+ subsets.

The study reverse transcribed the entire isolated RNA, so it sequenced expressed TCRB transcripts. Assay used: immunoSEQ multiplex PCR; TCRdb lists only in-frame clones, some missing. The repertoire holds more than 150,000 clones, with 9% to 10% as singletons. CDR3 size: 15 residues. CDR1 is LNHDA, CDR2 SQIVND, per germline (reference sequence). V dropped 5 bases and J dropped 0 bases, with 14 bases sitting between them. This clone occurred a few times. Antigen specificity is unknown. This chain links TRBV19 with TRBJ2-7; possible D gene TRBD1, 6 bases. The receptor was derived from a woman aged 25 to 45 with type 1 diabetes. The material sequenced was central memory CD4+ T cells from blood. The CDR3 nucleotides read TGTGCCAGTAGTTCCGGGACATTCGGCTCCTACGAGCAGTACTTC. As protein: CASSSGTFGSYEQYF.